This T cell receptor beta chain was profiled in a study of post-analysis software for immune sequencing data. Study results and caveats: There were a few TRBV segments more frequent in patients than controls, and TRBV5-6, TRBV5-1 and TRBV20-1 were among them.

cDNA libraries for TCR beta contained unique molecular identifiers. TCRdb used MiXCR to reprocess the PCR reads, holding one entry per CDR3 protein. The table records roughly 800,000 distinct CDR3 sequences, around 50% of them present only once. As regards this clonotype: Its specificity is unknown.

Trimming took 11 bases from V and 5 from J, leaving 25 bases between them. This CDR3 is built from 16 residues. This rearrangement joins TRBV12-3 or TRBV12-4 to TRBJ2-1; possible D gene TRBD1, 6 bases. This TCR was recovered from a girl under 18 with multiple sclerosis. What was sequenced was blood. As DNA, the CDR3 is TGTGCCTCCAGGGGAATAAGGAGCAGCCTAAACAATGAGCAGTTCTTC. Translated: CASRGIRSSLNNEQFF.